Each of the 21 T cell receptor beta chains below was sequenced from the same sample in a study of OX40 agonist ivuxolimab in advanced cancers. The protocol used for the library was the immunoSEQ multiplex PCR assay. Drawn from immuneACCESS, this table holds only the in-frame rearrangements with V and J called that TCRdb kept. Clones are partly lost; checked studies trace under half to an unresolved V gene and leave the rest unexplained. Present in this sample are fewer than 100,000 clones, 85% to 90% of which were seen just once. In total, the top ten clones hold approximately 13% of the sample. Source: CD4+ or CD8+ T cells sorted from blood, taken in a trial of the OX40 agonist ivuxolimab. The receptors here all came from an adult with an advanced solid tumor such as melanoma, head and neck, liver or kidney cancer.

J is TRBJ1-2 and V is TRBV6-1; D remains ambiguous. The germline CDR1 and CDR2 sequences are MNHNS and SASEGT. The CDR3 is made up of 12 amino acids. V lost 6 bases, J lost 8 bases, and 13 bases lay in between. The CDR3 bases are TGTGCCAGCAGGCCGGCCCTTGGCGGCTACACCTTC. Translation: CASRPALGGYTF.

V and J are TRBV2 and TRBJ2-7; D remains unclear. V was clipped by 4 bases and J by 4 bases, with 8 bases between them. Germline loops: CDR1 SNHLY, CDR2 FYNNEI. CDR3 size: 12 residues. The CDR3 sequence is CASSGGLYEQYF. DNA for the CDR3: TGTGCCAGCAGTGGGGGTCTATACGAGCAGTACTTC.

The chain links TRBV15 to TRBJ2-2, with 8 bases matching TRBD2. Germline V gene data show CDR1 as LNHNV and CDR2 as YYDKDF (reference sequence). J was trimmed by 0 bases and V by 1 base; bases with no gene match: 1. The CDR3 length is 16 residues. In DNA, the CDR3 is TGTGCCACCAGCAGAGTAGCGGGGCCGAACACCGGGGAGCTGTTTTTT. Translation gives CATSRVAGPNTGELFF.

The chain employs TRBV30 and TRBJ1-5; D unclear. This CDR3 spans 15 amino acids. From germline, CDR1 is GTSNPN and CDR2 SVGIG (reference sequence). Trimming removed 2 bases from V and 1 base from J, with 12 bases in between. The CDR3 region has the DNA TGTGCCTGGAGTCGGAAGGAAGTGAGCAATCAGCCCCAGCATTTT. As protein: CAWSRKEVSNQPQHF. The full variable domain, rest sourced from reference TRBV30 and TRBJ1-5, is SQTIHQWPATLVQPVGSPLSLECTVEGTSNPNLYWYRQAAGRGLQLLFYSVGIGQISSEVPQNLSASRPQDRQFILSSKKLLLSDSGFYLCAWSRKEVSNQPQHFGDGTRLSIL.

The rearrangement links TRBV2 to TRBJ2-7; maybe TRBD1 (6 bases). The germline V and J ends were trimmed by 3 bases and 5 bases, with 8 bases remaining between them. Looked up from germline, CDR1 is SNHLY and CDR2 is FYNNEI. The CDR3 extends over 12 amino acids. This CDR3 is CASSDTGHEQYF. For the CDR3, the DNA is TGTGCCAGCAGTGATACAGGGCACGAGCAGTACTTC.

Remarks on this clone: At one end the junction does not follow the germline gene, possibly because of a read error. The rearrangement joins TRBV9 to TRBJ2-1; 9 bases match TRBD2. Germline CDR1 SGDLS, CDR2 YYNGEE. The length of the CDR3 is 12 residues. In DNA, the CDR3 is TGTGCCAGCAGCGCCCGGACTAGCGAATCCGTCTTC. The encoded protein is CASSARTSESVF.

This rearrangement joins TRBV28 to TRBJ1-1, with D perhaps matching TRBD1 (5 bases). The CDR3 covers 13 residues. Germline V gene sequence: CDR1 MDHEN, CDR2 SYDVKM. With 2 bases removed from V and 6 bases from J, the gap between germline ends came to 10 bases. The CDR3 reads CASSLGGGSEAFF. DNA for the CDR3: TGTGCCAGCAGTTTAGGCGGGGGATCTGAAGCTTTCTTT.

The chain combines TRBV7-2 with TRBJ2-7; no definite D call. The CDR3 has 13 amino acids. The ends were cut back, 2 bases at V and 3 bases at J, with 8 bases in the middle. Germline-derived CDR1 and CDR2 are SGHTA and FQGNSA. The chain's CDR3 is CASSLPGDYEQYF. CDR3 in DNA: TGTGCCAGCAGCTTACCCGGAGACTACGAGCAGTACTTC.

The chain links TRBV27 to TRBJ1-2; TRBD1 aligns across 7 bases. Germline-derived CDR1 and CDR2 are MNHEY and SMNVEV (reference sequence). CDR3 size: 15 residues. After removal of 3 bases from V and 4 bases from J, the junction contained 8 bases not matched to a gene. CDR3 in DNA: TGTGCCAGCAGTTTGTCCCGGACAGGAGCCTATGGCTACACCTTC. It codes for CASSLSRTGAYGYTF.

The chain joins TRBV29-1 to TRBJ1-1; maybe TRBD1 (5 bases). Looked up from germline, CDR1 is SQVTM and CDR2 is ANQGSEA. V lost 6 bases, J lost 3 bases, and 11 bases lay in between. The CDR3 has 12 amino acids. The CDR3 DNA sequence: TGCAGCGTAGTCACAGGTTACACTGAAGCTTTCTTT. Translating gives CSVVTGYTEAFF.

For the CDR3, the DNA is TGTGCCTGGAGTGTAAGCATGAGGACCTACGAGCAGTACTTC. It translates to CAWSVSMRTYEQYF. This chain joins TRBV30 and TRBJ2-7; D uncertain. Trimming removed 0 bases from V and 2 bases from J, with 11 bases in between. CDR3 length: 14 amino acids. CDR1 GTSNPN and CDR2 SVGIG come from the germline V gene (reference sequence).

The rearrangement links TRBV5-5 to TRBJ2-3; D is uncertain. Trimming removed 4 bases from V and 1 base from J, with 19 bases in between. CDR3 length: 17 residues. The V gene's germline CDR1 is SGHKS and CDR2 YYEKEE (reference sequence). This chain's CDR3 is CASSPGVARMGTDTQYF. For the CDR3, the DNA is TGTGCCAGCAGCCCCGGAGTAGCACGTATGGGCACAGATACGCAGTATTTT. The entire variable domain, with the rest obtained from reference TRBV5-5 and TRBJ2-3, is as follows: DAGVTQSPTHLIKTRGQQVTLRCSPISGHKSVSWYQQVLGQGPQFIFQYYEKEERGRGNFPDRFSARQFPNYSSELNVNALLLGDSALYLCASSPGVARMGTDTQYFGPGTRLTVL.

This clone has a handful of counts. The CDR3 spells CASSPTPGAYEQYF. In DNA form, the CDR3 reads TGCGCCAGCAGCCCGACTCCGGGGGCCTACGAGCAGTACTTC. The V call is TRBV5-1, the J call TRBJ2-7; a weak D match, TRBD2 (6 bases). Between the trimmed V and J ends, which lost 4 bases and 2 bases, there was a span of 13 bases. CDR3 length: 14 residues. The germline V gene encodes CDR1 SGHRS and CDR2 YFSETQ.

The chain recombines TRBV7-9 with TRBJ1-4; no firm D call. V was clipped by 3 bases and J by 0 bases, with 8 bases between them. CDR1 and CDR2 (germline): SEHNR, FQNEAQ (reference sequence). The CDR3 has 15 residues. CDR3 residues: CASSFPSTTNEKLFF. The CDR3 DNA reads TGTGCCAGCAGCTTTCCTAGTACAACTAATGAAAAACTGTTTTTT.

The chain joins TRBV15 to TRBJ1-2; 7 bases line up with TRBD1. Germline V gene sequence: CDR1 LNHNV, CDR2 YYDKDF (reference sequence). The CDR3 length is 15 residues. V trimming: 2 bases; J trimming: 5 bases; junction bases outside the gene matches: 8. The CDR3 region is CATSRTMDRIYGYTF. DNA of the CDR3: TGTGCCACCAGCAGAACTATGGACAGGATATATGGCTACACCTTC.

This clone was counted a few times. The chain recombines TRBV9 with TRBJ2-5, with TRBD2 as a possible D gene (7 bases). The germline gives CDR1 SGDLS, CDR2 YYNGEE. Trimming stripped 4 bases from V and 5 bases from J, with 21 bases between. CDR3 size: 16 residues. In DNA, the CDR3 is TGTGCCAGCAGCCCTCGGGGGAGGGGGACCGGGGAGACCCAGTACTTC. Translated: CASSPRGRGTGETQYF.

This clone was observed a few times. The chain carries TRBV6-5 and TRBJ2-7; 7 nucleotides match TRBD2. CDR3 size: 14 residues. The junction had 12 bases not matched to a gene; V was cut back by 7 bases and J by 6 bases. The germline gives CDR1 MNHEY, CDR2 SVGAGI. The chain's CDR3 is CASTQALAEAEQYF. CDR3 sequence (DNA): TGTGCCAGCACCCAAGCTCTAGCGGAGGCCGAGCAGTACTTC.

This clone was seen only once. The rearrangement links TRBV12-5 to TRBJ1-4, with D possibly matching TRBD1 (6 bases). The CDR3 is 12 amino acids. CDR1 and CDR2 (germline): LGHNT, FRNRAP. V dropped 5 bases and J dropped 8 bases, with 9 bases sitting between them. This chain's CDR3 is CASGPTGEKLFF. The DNA for the CDR3 is TGTGCTAGTGGTCCAACAGGGGAAAAACTGTTTTTT.

This clone was seen a few times. The genes are TRBV29-1 and TRBJ2-3; TRBD2 might be the D (5 bases). Germline loops: CDR1 SQVTM, CDR2 ANQGSEA. The germline V and J ends were trimmed by 3 bases and 1 base, with 14 bases remaining between them. The CDR3 is made up of 15 amino acids. CDR3 sequence: CSVEIRRKGTDTQYF. DNA for the CDR3: TGCAGCGTTGAGATACGGAGGAAAGGCACAGATACGCAGTATTTT.

The chain links TRBV28 to TRBJ2-7; TRBD2 aligns across 10 bases. The CDR3 spans 16 residues. V gave up 6 bases and J gave up 7 bases; unmatched junction bases: 15. The germline V gene encodes CDR1 MDHEN and CDR2 SYDVKM. The CDR3 is CASSSGTSVYRWEQYF. The CDR3 DNA sequence: TGTGCCAGCAGCTCCGGGACTAGCGTTTATAGGTGGGAGCAGTACTTC.

The chain recombines TRBV18 with TRBJ2-5; either TRBD1 or TRBD2 may supply D (6 bases each). The CDR3 runs to 16 residues. Trimming cost V 3 bases and J 5 bases, with 19 bases left between them. The germline V gene has CDR1 KGHSH and CDR2 LQKENI. This CDR3 is CASSPILYGGLETQYF. DNA of the CDR3: TGTGCCAGCTCACCGATCTTGTATGGGGGGCTGGAGACCCAGTACTTC.